This section outlines one T cell receptor (beta chain) sequence together with its context. Its antigen is not identified. This sample is part of a study of neurological immune-mediated disorders. Whole-study findings and limits: The greatest TCR clonal expansion appeared in HTLV-1-associated myelopathy and the smallest, falling below healthy controls, in multiple sclerosis.

As to time point: technical triplicate 1. Each CDR3 protein gets one entry after TCRdb re-called the 5' RACE reads with MiXCR. The repertoire holds around 37,000 distinct CDR3 sequences, over 8.5% seen once, with roughly 4% in the top ten. Sequencing was done on a sample of PBMCs. The receptor comes from a man aged 55 to 69 with HTLV-1-associated myelopathy (HAM/TSP).

The CDR3 bases are TGCGCCAGCAGCTCCGGAGGGGACACCGAAACATATACGCAGTATTTT. Translating it yields CASSSGGDTETYTQYF. The chain couples TRBV5-1 to TRBJ2-3; D may be TRBD1 or TRBD2 (6 bases each). The length of the CDR3 is 16 residues. Trimming cost V 3 bases and J 7 bases, with 21 bases left between them. CDR1 is SGHRS, CDR2 YFSETQ, per germline.